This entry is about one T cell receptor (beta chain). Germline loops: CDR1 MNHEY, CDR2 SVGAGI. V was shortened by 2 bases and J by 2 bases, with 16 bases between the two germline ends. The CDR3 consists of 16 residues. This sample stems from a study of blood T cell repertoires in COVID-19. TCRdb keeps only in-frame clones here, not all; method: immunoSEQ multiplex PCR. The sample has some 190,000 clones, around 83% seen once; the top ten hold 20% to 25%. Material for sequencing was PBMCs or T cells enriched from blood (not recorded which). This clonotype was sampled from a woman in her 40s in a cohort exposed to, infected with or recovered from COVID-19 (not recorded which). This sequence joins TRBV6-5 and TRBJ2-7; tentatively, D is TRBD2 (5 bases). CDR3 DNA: TGTGCCAGCAGTTACACCGGGCAGGACTCCCCCTACGAGCAGTACTTC. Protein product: CASSYTGQDSPYEQYF.